This T cell receptor (beta chain) was profiled in a study of human T cells and chemical hapten exposure. Each CDR3 protein is one row after TCRdb ran MiXCR on the 5' RACE reads. The table has approximately 140,000 distinct CDR3 sequences, around 4.4% seen once. This clonotype was seen at least ten times. Unfractionated whole blood served as the source for total RNA extraction. This CDR3 region has 15 residues. The V end was cut by 0 bases, the J end by 6 bases, with 12 bases between. CDR1 is MGHRA, CDR2 YSYEKL, per germline. This TCR derives from a female donor in good health. This sequence joins TRBV4-1 and TRBJ2-1, with D possibly matching TRBD1 (6 bases). The DNA of the CDR3 is TGCGCCAGCAGCCAAGAAGTAGGCAGGGGCAATGAGCAGTTCTTC. Its protein is CASSQEVGRGNEQFF.